This TCR beta chain was sequenced in a study of blood T cells in healthy people across ages. In the study overall: About one barcoded beta molecule was captured per two T cells (by template switching).

Overall study results and limits: The unknown donor CMV status may have confounded expanded clonotype changes.

On this clonotype: Its antigen is still unknown.

Donors were systemically healthy Caucasian individuals from Russia aged roughly 6 to 100 years. Primed by a sample-barcoded 5' primer and a J-beta primer mix, a second PCR proceeded for 7 to 11 cycles. A template-switch adaptor containing 12 random nucleotides labeled each cDNA molecule. One entry per CDR3 protein, called by TCRdb with MiXCR from the 5' RACE reads. This table has 800,000 or so distinct CDR3 sequences, approximately 65% appearing once. The receptor was derived from a man aged 25-45 years in good health. Sequencing was done on a sample of blood.

DNA for the CDR3: TGCAGTGCTAGACAAAATGCAGGGAGAACGGAGACCCAGTACTTC. This encodes CSARQNAGRTETQYF. V gene TRBV20-1 combines with J gene TRBJ2-5; D possibly uses TRBD1 or TRBD2 (5 bases each). V was shortened by 2 bases and J by 5 bases, with 18 bases between the two germline ends. The CDR3 is 15 residues long. Germline V gene sequence: CDR1 DFQATT, CDR2 SNEGSKA (reference sequence).